This passage covers 12 T cell receptor beta chains from one sample sequenced in a study of blood T cell repertoires in COVID-19. Only in-frame clones appear in the TCRdb table, and some are missing; sequencing was by immunoSEQ multiplex PCR. The sample has roughly 230,000 clones, approximately 86% seen once. Sequencing was done on a sample of peripheral blood. Receptors were obtained from a human donor in a cohort sampled during active COVID-19.

The chain recombines TRBV27 with TRBJ1-1; D perhaps matches TRBD1 (5 bases). The CDR3 runs to 13 residues. Per the germline V gene, CDR1 is MNHEY and CDR2 is SMNVEV (reference sequence). V lost 4 bases and J 6 bases, leaving 12 bases between the germline ends. The CDR3 DNA reads as TGTGCCAGCAGTTGGGCGGGGGAGGCTGAAGCTTTCTTT. It is translated as CASSWAGEAEAFF.

The chain couples TRBV4-2 to TRBJ2-1; weak D call: TRBD2 (6 bases). The germline V gene encodes CDR1 LGHNA and CDR2 YNFKEQ. The V and J ends lost 1 base and 0 bases respectively, with 25 bases between them. The CDR3 is 21 residues long. CDR3 residues: CASSQVASQRNVGSSYNEQFF. The CDR3 DNA sequence: TGTGCCAGCAGCCAAGTCGCAAGTCAGCGCAATGTCGGGAGCTCCTACAATGAGCAGTTCTTC.

The chain combines TRBV30 with TRBJ1-6; 8 bases are shared with TRBD1. Germline-derived CDR1 and CDR2 are GTSNPN and SVGIG (reference sequence). V dropped 7 bases and J dropped 4; count of bases not matched to a gene: 3. This CDR3 spans 13 amino acids. CDR3 in DNA: TGTGCCTCCCGACAGGGGTATAATTCACCCCTCCACTTT. The encoded protein is CASRQGYNSPLHF.

The gene calls are TRBV11-2 and TRBJ2-7; 7 nucleotides agree with TRBD1. V lost 5 bases, J lost 3 bases, and 10 bases stayed unmatched. The CDR3 is made up of 15 amino acids. Germline CDR1 reads SGHAT; CDR2 reads FQNNGV. In DNA form, the CDR3 reads TGTGCCAGCAGCCTTGGACAGGCTGATTTCTACGAGCAGTACTTC. Its translation: CASSLGQADFYEQYF.

The V call is TRBV10-3, the J call TRBJ2-3; D is perhaps TRBD2 (5 bases). The V gene lost 4 bases and the J gene lost 5 bases, with 13 bases spanning the gap. CDR3 size: 14 residues. CDR1 and CDR2 from the germline V gene are ENHRY and SYGVKD. This chain's CDR3 is CAISVSGNIDTQYF. Written as DNA, the CDR3 is TGTGCCATCAGTGTCAGCGGAAATATAGATACGCAGTATTTT.

This sequence joins TRBV5-4 and TRBJ2-7; perhaps TRBD2 as D (6 bases). Between the trimmed V and J ends, which lost 4 bases and 7 bases, there was a span of 18 bases. The CDR3 has 14 residues. Per germline, CDR1 SGHNT and CDR2 YYREEE (reference sequence). In nucleotides, the CDR3 is TGTGCCAGCAGCCGGGACTTAGGGGAGAGGGAGCAGTACTTC. Translation gives CASSRDLGEREQYF. Complete variable domain (other parts from reference TRBV5-4 and TRBJ2-7): ETGVTQSPTHLIKTRGQQVTLRCSSQSGHNTVSWYQQALGQGPQFIFQYYREEENGRGNFPPRFSGLQFPNYSSELNVNALELDDSALYLCASSRDLGEREQYFGPGTRLTVT.

The genes are TRBV5-8 and TRBJ1-3, with D possibly TRBD1 on 5 matching bases. Germline-derived CDR1 and CDR2 are SGHTS and YDEGEE. Trimming removed 1 base at V and 1 base at J, with 9 bases between. This CDR3 contains 15 residues. Here the CDR3 reads CASSLFGGSGNTIYF. CDR3 sequence (DNA): TGTGCCAGCAGCTTGTTTGGGGGGTCTGGAAACACCATATATTTT.

The CDR3 sequence is CASSPRREGGTEAFF. The CDR3 coding sequence is TGTGCCAGCAGCCCCCGTCGTGAGGGAGGGACTGAAGCTTTCTTT. The chain recombines TRBV9 with TRBJ1-1; D call uncertain. From germline, CDR1 is SGDLS and CDR2 YYNGEE. Deletions cut 4 bases from V and 5 bases from J, with 18 bases between. This CDR3 has 15 residues.

The V and J genes are TRBV6-1 and TRBJ2-7; TRBD2 matches 9 bases. Per germline, CDR1 MNHNS and CDR2 SASEGT. The CDR3 has 15 residues. V shed 1 base, J shed 2 bases, and the junction held 3 bases outside the gene matches. CDR3: CASSEERGAAYEQYF. In DNA, the CDR3 is TGTGCCAGCAGTGAAGAGCGGGGGGCAGCCTACGAGCAGTACTTC.

This clone appeared a few times. This rearrangement joins TRBV5-6 to TRBJ1-4, with 7 positions matching TRBD1. Per germline, CDR1 SGHDT and CDR2 YYEEEE. After removal of 4 bases from V and 8 bases from J, the junction contained 5 bases not matched to a gene. The CDR3 totals 13 residues. The CDR3 DNA sequence: TGTGCCAGCAGCCCTGGGACAGTCGAAAAACTGTTTTTT. This translates into CASSPGTVEKLFF.

V usage is TRBV6-5 and J usage is TRBJ1-1; maybe TRBD1 (6 bases). This CDR3 is built from 14 residues. The germline gives CDR1 MNHEY, CDR2 SVGAGI. The V end lost 4 bases, the J end lost 3 bases, and 12 bases lay between the germline ends. CDR3 nucleotides: TGTGCCAGCAGTTCAACCCCAGGGGACACTGAAGCTTTCTTT. Translation: CASSSTPGDTEAFF.

V is TRBV9 and J is TRBJ1-2, with 7 bases lining up with TRBD1. The CDR3 length is 15 residues. J was trimmed by 3 bases and V by 4 bases; bases with no gene match: 9. The germline V gene has CDR1 SGDLS and CDR2 YYNGEE. CDR3 bases: TGTGCCAGCAGCCCCCCGCAGGGGGTAGACTATGGCTACACCTTC. Protein sequence: CASSPPQGVDYGYTF. The full variable domain, its missing parts supplied by reference TRBV9 and TRBJ1-2, is DSGVTQTPKHLITATGQRVTLRCSPRSGDLSVYWYQQSLDQGLQFLIQYYNGEERAKGNILERFSAQQFPDLHSELNLSSLELGDSALYFCASSPPQGVDYGYTFGSGTRLTVV.